The rows below give T cell receptor beta chains drawn from one sample of a study of PD-L1 blockade in urothelial cancer. Here immunoSEQ multiplex PCR was the method, and the copy in TCRdb shows in-frame clones only, minus some. The profile shows 70,000 to 85,000 clones, 90% of them singletons. Sequencing used PBMCs, obtained around atezolizumab (anti-PD-L1) treatment. These TCRs come from a man aged 65 to 79 with urothelial cancer. Both conserved end residues are part of each CDR3. Each record gives: clone size, J gene, V gene, D gene, CDR3 DNA, CDR3 protein. D genes are given only for firm matches. Only part of the rows carry a size: once, few, many, or a class if the clone is expanded.

abundance: once
j_gene: TRBJ2-5
v_gene: TRBV6-6
d_gene: NA
CDR3nt: TGTGCCAGCAGTTATGGGGGAGGAGAGACCCAGTACTTC
CDR3aa: CASSYGGGETQYF

abundance: NA
j_gene: TRBJ2-2
v_gene: TRBV27
d_gene: TRBD1
CDR3nt: TGTGCCAGCAGTTTAGGGAAACAGGGGGCGAGAGGGGAGCTGTTTTTT
CDR3aa: CASSLGKQGARGELFF

abundance: once
j_gene: TRBJ2-3
v_gene: TRBV2
d_gene: TRBD1
CDR3nt: TGTGCCAGCAGTGCGGGACAGACTGCCCTCCCAGATACGCAGTATTTT
CDR3aa: CASSAGQTALPDTQYF

abundance: few
j_gene: TRBJ1-2
v_gene: TRBV19
d_gene: TRBD1
CDR3nt: TGTGCCAGTAGAGCTACAGGGGATGGCTACACCTTC
CDR3aa: CASRATGDGYTF

abundance: NA
j_gene: TRBJ2-7
v_gene: TRBV29-1
d_gene: TRBD2
CDR3nt: TGCAGCGTTCTAGCGGGGCCCTCCTACGAGCAGTACTTC
CDR3aa: CSVLAGPSYEQYF

abundance: once
j_gene: TRBJ1-5
v_gene: TRBV11-2
d_gene: TRBD1
CDR3nt: TGTGCCAGCAGCCCCGGACAGGGGCCGGGGGCCCAGCATTTT
CDR3aa: CASSPGQGPGAQHF

abundance: NA
j_gene: TRBJ2-1
v_gene: TRBV15
d_gene: NA
CDR3nt: TGTGCCACCAGCAGAGATAGAAGGGAGATCACCGTCAATGAGCAGTTCTTC
CDR3aa: CATSRDRREITVNEQFF

abundance: NA
j_gene: TRBJ1-1
v_gene: TRBV5-1
d_gene: NA
CDR3nt: TGCGCCAGCAGACGCGGGGGGAACACTGAAGCTTTCTTT
CDR3aa: CASRRGGNTEAFF

abundance: few
j_gene: TRBJ2-1
v_gene: TRBV29-1
d_gene: TRBD2
CDR3nt: TGCAGCGGTTTGTTAGGACTAGCGGGGTACAATGAGCAGTTCTTC
CDR3aa: CSGLLGLAGYNEQFF

abundance: NA
j_gene: TRBJ2-3
v_gene: TRBV5-1
d_gene: TRBD2
CDR3nt: TGCGCCAGCAGCTTGGAACTAGCGGGAGTGGACGATACGCAGTATTTT
CDR3aa: CASSLELAGVDDTQYF

abundance: NA
j_gene: TRBJ2-3
v_gene: TRBV19
d_gene: NA
CDR3nt: TGTGCCGCACGGCCGGAGCAAACAGATACGCAGTATTTT
CDR3aa: CAARPEQTDTQYF

abundance: NA
j_gene: TRBJ2-7
v_gene: TRBV7-8
d_gene: NA
CDR3nt: TGTGCCAGCAGCTTAGATCGGGGGTACGAGCAGTACTTC
CDR3aa: CASSLDRGYEQYF

abundance: NA
j_gene: TRBJ2-2
v_gene: TRBV29-1
d_gene: NA
CDR3nt: TGCAGCGTTGAAGAGGGGCAGGGCACCGGGGAGCTGTTTTTT
CDR3aa: CSVEEGQGTGELFF

abundance: NA
j_gene: TRBJ2-5
v_gene: TRBV2
d_gene: NA
CDR3nt: TGTGCCAGCACGGGGTTGAGGGTCCGGGAGACCCAGTACTTC
CDR3aa: CASTGLRVRETQYF

abundance: NA
j_gene: TRBJ1-4
v_gene: TRBV6-5
d_gene: NA
CDR3nt: TGTGCCAGCAGTCCACAGTCGGGGACTAATGAAAAACTGTTTTTT
CDR3aa: CASSPQSGTNEKLFF

abundance: NA
j_gene: TRBJ2-1
v_gene: TRBV10-3
d_gene: TRBD2
CDR3nt: TGTGCCATCAGTGAGTCCTTAGCGGGAGGGCCGATTGAGCAGTTCTTC
CDR3aa: CAISESLAGGPIEQFF

abundance: NA
j_gene: TRBJ1-2
v_gene: TRBV6-5
d_gene: TRBD1
CDR3nt: TGTGCCAGCAGTTACCTCGGGACAGGGGTCCCTTATGGCTACACCTTC
CDR3aa: CASSYLGTGVPYGYTF

abundance: NA
j_gene: TRBJ2-3
v_gene: TRBV19
d_gene: TRBD2
CDR3nt: TGTGCCAGTAGTCGACTAGCGGGATCCACAGATACGCAGTATTTT
CDR3aa: CASSRLAGSTDTQYF

abundance: NA
j_gene: TRBJ2-1
v_gene: TRBV27
d_gene: TRBD2
CDR3nt: TGTGCCAGCAAGGGACTAGCGGGAGGGGTACGAAACAATGAGCAGTTCTTC
CDR3aa: CASKGLAGGVRNNEQFF

abundance: NA
j_gene: TRBJ2-3
v_gene: TRBV5-1
d_gene: TRBD2
CDR3nt: TGCGCCAGCAGCCCCAGACTGCTAGCGGGGATACACACAGATACGCAGTATTTT
CDR3aa: CASSPRLLAGIHTDTQYF

abundance: NA
j_gene: TRBJ2-5
v_gene: TRBV2
d_gene: NA
CDR3nt: TGTGCCAGCAGTGAACAGGGTTTTCAAGAGACCCAGTACTTC
CDR3aa: CASSEQGFQETQYF

abundance: NA
j_gene: TRBJ2-7
v_gene: TRBV10-3
d_gene: NA
CDR3nt: TGTGCCATCAGTGAGGGCAGCTACGAGCAGTACTTC
CDR3aa: CAISEGSYEQYF

abundance: NA
j_gene: TRBJ2-6
v_gene: TRBV11-2
d_gene: TRBD1
CDR3nt: TGTGCCAGCAGCTCACTCGGGACAGCGATATCTGGGGCCAACGTCCTGACTTTC
CDR3aa: CASSSLGTAISGANVLTF

abundance: NA
j_gene: TRBJ2-1
v_gene: TRBV5-1
d_gene: TRBD1
CDR3nt: TGCGCCAGCAGCTTGGACAGGGGAACATACAATGAGCAGTTCTTC
CDR3aa: CASSLDRGTYNEQFF

abundance: NA
j_gene: TRBJ1-5
v_gene: TRBV28
d_gene: TRBD1
CDR3nt: TGTGCCAGCACCGACGGGACAGGGAAGAATCAGCCCCAGCATTTT
CDR3aa: CASTDGTGKNQPQHF

abundance: NA
j_gene: TRBJ2-5
v_gene: TRBV7-9
d_gene: NA
CDR3nt: TGTGCCAGCAGCTTAGGTATAGGTGCAGGGAAGTACCAAGAGACCCAGTACTTC
CDR3aa: CASSLGIGAGKYQETQYF

abundance: once
j_gene: TRBJ2-3
v_gene: TRBV4-1
d_gene: TRBD2
CDR3nt: TGCGCCAGCAGCCGCGAGGGTAGCGGGATGGATACGCAGTATTTT
CDR3aa: CASSREGSGMDTQYF

abundance: NA
j_gene: TRBJ2-1
v_gene: TRBV27
d_gene: NA
CDR3nt: TGTGCCAGCCTGAGCGGGCCCGGGCGGGGCAATGAGCAGTTCTTC
CDR3aa: CASLSGPGRGNEQFF

abundance: NA
j_gene: TRBJ2-7
v_gene: TRBV27
d_gene: TRBD2
CDR3nt: TGTGCCAGCAGCAGTAGCGGGAGAAGTCAGTACTTC
CDR3aa: CASSSSGRSQYF

abundance: NA
j_gene: TRBJ1-4
v_gene: TRBV6-4
d_gene: TRBD1
CDR3nt: TGTGCCAGCAGTGACTCTCGGGACAGCCTTGCAACTAATGAAAAACTGTTTTTT
CDR3aa: CASSDSRDSLATNEKLFF

abundance: NA
j_gene: TRBJ2-2
v_gene: TRBV28
d_gene: TRBD1
CDR3nt: TGTGCCAGCAACCCGGGACAGGGGAACACCGGGGAGCTGTTTTTT
CDR3aa: CASNPGQGNTGELFF

abundance: NA
j_gene: TRBJ2-3
v_gene: TRBV10-3
d_gene: NA
CDR3nt: TGTGCCATCAGTGAAGTACAGGCTAGCGCGGTAGATACGCAGTATTTT
CDR3aa: CAISEVQASAVDTQYF

abundance: NA
j_gene: TRBJ2-1
v_gene: TRBV6-1
d_gene: TRBD2
CDR3nt: TGTGCCAGCAGTGATTCTAGCGGGAGGGCCCAAGAGCAGTTCTTC
CDR3aa: CASSDSSGRAQEQFF

abundance: NA
j_gene: TRBJ1-1
v_gene: TRBV10-3
d_gene: NA
CDR3nt: TGTGCCATCATGCGGGGGACACCGAACACTGAAGCTTTCTTT
CDR3aa: CAIMRGTPNTEAFF

abundance: once
j_gene: TRBJ1-5
v_gene: TRBV19
d_gene: NA
CDR3nt: TGTGCCAGTAGTATAGAGGCAGGGCTGAATATCCAGCCCCAGCATTTT
CDR3aa: CASSIEAGLNIQPQHF

abundance: NA
j_gene: TRBJ2-5
v_gene: TRBV9
d_gene: NA
CDR3nt: TGTGCCAGCAGCGTAGGAGGGGGAGGGTCACAAGAGACCCAGTACTTC
CDR3aa: CASSVGGGGSQETQYF

abundance: NA
j_gene: TRBJ2-3
v_gene: TRBV5-1
d_gene: TRBD2
CDR3nt: TGCGCCAGCAGCGACTACCTCTTACTAGCGGGAGCGACAGATACGCAGTATTTT
CDR3aa: CASSDYLLLAGATDTQYF

abundance: few
j_gene: TRBJ1-1
v_gene: TRBV9
d_gene: NA
CDR3nt: TGTGCCAGCAGCGCTCCGACTCTGAACACTGAAGCTTTCTTT
CDR3aa: CASSAPTLNTEAFF

abundance: NA
j_gene: TRBJ1-3
v_gene: TRBV5-6
d_gene: NA
CDR3nt: TGTGCCAGCAGCTTGGACTTAACAGGATCTGGAAACACCATATATTTT
CDR3aa: CASSLDLTGSGNTIYF

abundance: NA
j_gene: TRBJ2-1
v_gene: TRBV29-1
d_gene: NA
CDR3nt: TGCAGCGTTGAAGATCCCGCGGAGACGGCCTACAATGAGCAGTTCTTC
CDR3aa: CSVEDPAETAYNEQFF

abundance: NA
j_gene: TRBJ1-2
v_gene: TRBV28
d_gene: NA
CDR3nt: TGTGCCAGCAGTGCCCCATCGGCCTTGGAGATCTTC
CDR3aa: CASSAPSALEIF

abundance: NA
j_gene: TRBJ2-1
v_gene: TRBV5-1
d_gene: NA
CDR3nt: TGCGCCAGCAGCTATAGGACGGCAGCGGGTAGCTCCTACAATGAGCAGTTCTTC
CDR3aa: CASSYRTAAGSSYNEQFF

abundance: NA
j_gene: TRBJ2-5
v_gene: TRBV5-6
d_gene: TRBD2
CDR3nt: TGTGCCAGCAGCTTAAGACTAGCGGGAGCGATTCGAGAGACCCAGTACTTC
CDR3aa: CASSLRLAGAIRETQYF

abundance: NA
j_gene: TRBJ2-1
v_gene: TRBV14
d_gene: TRBD1
CDR3nt: TGTGCCAGCAGCCAAGTGGGACAGCCTCCCCCTGTGACTGAGCAGTTCTTC
CDR3aa: CASSQVGQPPPVTEQFF

abundance: NA
j_gene: TRBJ2-3
v_gene: TRBV19
d_gene: TRBD1
CDR3nt: TGTGCCAGTAGACCGGGACAGGGGGCTACAGATACGCAGTATTTT
CDR3aa: CASRPGQGATDTQYF

abundance: NA
j_gene: TRBJ2-3
v_gene: TRBV11-2
d_gene: NA
CDR3nt: TGTGCCAGCACCATAACAGGGCGTCCAGATACGCAGTATTTT
CDR3aa: CASTITGRPDTQYF

abundance: few
j_gene: TRBJ2-5
v_gene: TRBV28
d_gene: NA
CDR3nt: TGTGCCAGCAGTTTCGTCGGGCAAGAGACCCAGTACTTC
CDR3aa: CASSFVGQETQYF

abundance: few
j_gene: TRBJ2-2
v_gene: TRBV6-5
d_gene: NA
CDR3nt: TGTGCCAGCAGTTACAACGCGGGGATCGGGGAGCTGTTTTTT
CDR3aa: CASSYNAGIGELFF

abundance: NA
j_gene: TRBJ1-5
v_gene: TRBV4-1
d_gene: NA
CDR3nt: TGCGCCAGCAGCCAGATCAGGGGAAGTCAGCCCCAGCATTTT
CDR3aa: CASSQIRGSQPQHF

abundance: NA
j_gene: TRBJ2-3
v_gene: TRBV19
d_gene: TRBD2
CDR3nt: TGTGCCAGTAGTATACCCTTTGCCGGGACTAGCGGCACAGATACGCAGTATTTT
CDR3aa: CASSIPFAGTSGTDTQYF

abundance: NA
j_gene: TRBJ2-5
v_gene: TRBV19
d_gene: NA
CDR3nt: TGTGCCAGTAATTTCGGAGGGCCAAAAGAGACCCAGTACTTC
CDR3aa: CASNFGGPKETQYF

abundance: NA
j_gene: TRBJ1-1
v_gene: TRBV5-1
d_gene: NA
CDR3nt: TGCGCCAGCAGCTTGGGTCAGGGTTTAGGGAACACTGAAGCTTTCTTT
CDR3aa: CASSLGQGLGNTEAFF

abundance: NA
j_gene: TRBJ1-1
v_gene: TRBV28
d_gene: TRBD1
CDR3nt: TGTGCCAGCAGTTTCTCAACCGACAGGGACAAAACTGAAGCTTTCTTT
CDR3aa: CASSFSTDRDKTEAFF

abundance: NA
j_gene: TRBJ2-7
v_gene: TRBV27
d_gene: TRBD2
CDR3nt: TGTGCCAGCAGTTCCCAAAGTAGCGGGATCTCCTACGAGCAGTACTTC
CDR3aa: CASSSQSSGISYEQYF

abundance: once
j_gene: TRBJ1-3
v_gene: TRBV29-1
d_gene: NA
CDR3nt: TGCAGCGTTGAAGGTGGGGGAGGAACTGGAAACACCATATATTTT
CDR3aa: CSVEGGGGTGNTIYF

abundance: NA
j_gene: TRBJ2-7
v_gene: TRBV19
d_gene: NA
CDR3nt: TGTGCCAGTAGTGCCAGGGTCGGCGAGCAGTACTTC
CDR3aa: CASSARVGEQYF

abundance: NA
j_gene: TRBJ2-2
v_gene: TRBV7-3
d_gene: NA
CDR3nt: TGTGCCAGCAGCTTAATTGCGGAAAACACCGGGGAGCTGTTTTTT
CDR3aa: CASSLIAENTGELFF

abundance: NA
j_gene: TRBJ2-7
v_gene: TRBV27
d_gene: TRBD1
CDR3nt: TGTGCCAGCAGCTTAAAGGGGGCAGGGGGCCCCTACGAGCAGTACTTC
CDR3aa: CASSLKGAGGPYEQYF